This T cell receptor (beta chain) was retrieved from a study of T-cell reconstitution after alpha-beta-depleted transplantation in children. Overall study results and limits: Surviving recipient T cells and thymic progenitors underlay high day-60 TCRbeta diversity in some patients. Newly generated T cells supplied most T-cell counts and diversity one year post-transplant. Expanded graft clones, several hundred of them, were reportedly the source of alpha-beta T cells about two months after transplant.

Preparation of the TCRbeta library was carried out with unique molecular identifiers. Using its own MiXCR run on the PCR reads, TCRdb lists one record per CDR3 protein. Of roughly 500,000 distinct CDR3 sequences listed, roughly a tenth are singletons. V was pared by 4 bases and J by 7 bases, with 6 bases of the junction left unmatched. The CDR3 spans 14 residues. Germline V gives CDR1 MDHEN, CDR2 SYDVKM. This clonotype has a count of ten or more. Its matching antigen is unknown. Sequenced here: PBMCs, sampled before TCRalphabeta/CD19-depleted stem cell transplant. The rearrangement joins TRBV28 to TRBJ2-7, with 11 bases aligning to TRBD2. The clonotype was recovered from a child between 2 and 9 years old with inherited bone marrow failure, due to receive a stem cell transplant. The chain's CDR3 is CASSYLAGGLEQYF. CDR3 DNA: TGTGCCAGCAGTTATTTAGCGGGAGGGTTGGAGCAGTACTTC.